This record looks at one TCR beta chain sequence and its context. Its antigen is currently not known. No clone much larger than this one lies a single base away; base qualities are absent. Each donor gave one peripheral blood draw, about 110 mL on average, collected into heparinised tubes. Naive, central memory, regulatory and stem cell-like memory CD4+ T cells were sorted on a BD FACSAria II using a panel including CD45RO, CCR7, CD25, CD127, CD95 and CD27. A purity above 95% was achieved for all sorted populations. PBMCs were separated immediately by Lymphoprep density gradient centrifugation and were stained directly, without being cultured. Samples were stained and sorted in pairs, with one healthy donor and one patient per experiment, so that batch effects were minimized. The High Capacity cDNA Reverse Transcription Kit was used to reverse transcribe all of the isolated RNA, meaning that expressed TCRB transcripts were what got sequenced. Deep immunoSEQ sequencing was applied to naive, central memory and regulatory T cell samples, giving an average of around 3.4 million total reads per sample. Sorted cells were lysed in RLT buffer, and RNA was extracted using DNase-treated RNeasy Micro or Mini kits according to cell number. Each cell subset was processed separately to prevent cross-contamination, with patient and healthy donor samples processed together. Using the immunoSEQ multiplex PCR, TCRB sequences were amplified from cDNA into 87-bp fragments spanning the CDR3 region. The amplicons were sequenced using the Illumina HiSeq platform. Concerning the study's data processing: Synthetic template baselines were used to correct PCR bias computationally, reads within Hamming distance 2 were collapsed, and singletons that could not be merged were discarded. By aligning reads against IMGT, V, D and J genes, CDR3 length, and insertions or deletions at six rearrangement sites were assigned. Clonotype counts were normalized to sorted cell number within each subset before computing true diversity and Gini coefficients with the tcR R package. Repertoire sharing was quantified using the overlap coefficient calculated on TCRB nucleotide sequences. Out-of-frame TCRB sequences from naive cells were analyzed to stand in for the pre-selection repertoire. TCRdb mirrors the immuneACCESS table, restricted to in-frame sequences. Some clones are absent from its copies; in checked studies, under half trace to an unresolved V gene, and the reason for the others is unknown. V, J and clone size reflect that table, while D and trimming were determined from the DNA. The sample yields under 500,000 clones; approximately 31% were counted once. The top ten clonotypes cover more than 0.055% of the sample.

The sample is drawn from a study of beta chain features in type 1 diabetes (dated by TCRdb to between 2018 and 2020). About the full investigation: Patients and healthy donors did not differ in mean age, gender distribution, total cell number or subset yield. Naive and central memory subsets were obtained from all 28 donors, but regulatory and stem cell-like memory subsets were isolated from only 8 patients and roughly 8 healthy donors. In the study, recently diagnosed type 1 diabetes patients and matched healthy donors were compared on the TCRB repertoires of their sorted circulating CD4+ T cell subsets. A total of 107,917,701 sorted cells were examined across all samples, and the number of cells per subset was strongly correlated with RNA yield.

Here is what the overall study found, with its caveats: Naive, central memory and regulatory TCRB repertoires appeared to be more similar among patients than among healthy donors. HLA sub-analyses involved small numbers of individuals, so any influence of HLA type on TCRB rearrangement remained unresolved. PCR may preferentially amplify shorter templates, but because patient and control samples were amplified and corrected together, any resulting skew would affect both groups equally. At VDJ recombination sites, type 1 diabetes patients had fewer insertions and more deleted nucleotides, which implies abnormalities in thymic rearrangement. Type 1 diabetes patients showed a moderate but significant shortening of TCRB CDR3 length in all four CD4+ subsets. Because cDNA rather than genomic DNA was sequenced, highly expressing activated cells could have been over-represented, although no difference in activation and CD3 levels was found between groups.

Clipping removes 5 bases from V and 3 bases from J, with 5 as the unmatched junction base count. The germline V gene sets CDR1 to KGHSH and CDR2 to LQKENI. From the cysteine through the phenylalanine, the CDR3 covers 14 amino acids. This entry keeps only the CDR3 DNA: 42 bases, framed from base 1. Rearrangement joined TRBV18 to TRBJ1-2; 8 of the junction bases match TRBD1. The receptor comes from a man aged 18 to 30 in good health. The sample was naive CD4+ T cells from blood. The sample's cell subset or site, from its label and the paper: true naive CD4+ T cells. The CDR3 sequence is CASSTRGQDYGYTF. The DNA reads TGTGCCAGCTCAACCCGGGGACAGGACTATGGCTACACCTTC. Where the CDR3 stops, the reference TRBV18 and TRBJ1-2 genes take over; the full variable domain is NAGVMQNPRHLVRRRGQEARLRCSPMKGHSHVYWYRQLPEEGLKFMVYLQKENIIDESGMPKERFSAEFPKEGPSILRIQQVVRGDSAAYFCASSTRGQDYGYTFGSGTRLTVV.